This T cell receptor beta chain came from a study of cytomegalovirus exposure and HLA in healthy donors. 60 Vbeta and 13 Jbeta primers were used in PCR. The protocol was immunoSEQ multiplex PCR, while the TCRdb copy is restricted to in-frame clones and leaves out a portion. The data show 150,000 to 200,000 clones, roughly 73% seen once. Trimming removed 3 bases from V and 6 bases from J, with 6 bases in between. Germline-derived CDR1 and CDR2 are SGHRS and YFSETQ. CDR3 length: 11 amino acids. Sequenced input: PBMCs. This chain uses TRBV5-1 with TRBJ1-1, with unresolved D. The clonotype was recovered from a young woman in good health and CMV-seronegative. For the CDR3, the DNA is TGCGCCAGCAGCTCCGGGGCTGAAGCTTTCTTT. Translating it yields CASSSGAEAFF.